This T cell receptor (beta chain) was retrieved from a study of cytomegalovirus exposure and HLA in healthy donors. Per germline, CDR1 SGHNT and CDR2 YENEEA. The CDR3 consists of 13 residues. Trimming at V came to 11 bases and at J to 6 bases, leaving 8 bases not matched to a gene. The PCR was carried out with 60 Vbeta primers and 13 Jbeta primers. Sequenced by immunoSEQ multiplex PCR; TCRdb stores in-frame clones only, minus some. The table has over 15,000 clones, approximately 80% seen once; the top ten hold 20% to 25%. Unrecorded immune exposure was likely among donors, who were nominally healthy when sampled. Study outcomes and limitations: Analyzed later, association rates of TCRs varied across HLA loci, with DRB1 most and HLA-C fewest. An apparent linkage of common viral pathogens to several of the most significant clusters emerged in a later analysis.

On this clone itself: As yet, its antigen is unknown.

The sequencing input was PBMCs. The chain has TRBV11-3 and TRBJ1-3; TRBD1 agrees at 9 bases. This receptor was taken from a human donor in good health. DNA for the CDR3: TGTGCCCCGGGACAGGGACATTCAAACACCATATATTTT. Its translation is CAPGQGHSNTIYF. Combining the CDR3 with reference TRBV11-3 and TRBJ1-3 gives the whole variable domain EAGVVQSPRYKIIEKKQPVAFWCNPISGHNTLYWYLQNLGQGPELLIRYENEEAVDDSQLPKDRFSAERLKGVDSTLKIQPAELGDSAVYLCAPGQGHSNTIYFGEGSWLTVV.